This entry lists 9 T cell receptor beta chains sequenced from one sample in a study of CD8 T cells in Susac syndrome. Random-hexamer reverse transcription was applied to roughly 0.45 to 1 ug RNA. MiXCR, applied by TCRdb to the immunoSEQ multiplex PCR reads, yields one record per CDR3 protein. The top ten clones hold 0.085% to 0.11% of a sample with roughly 190,000 distinct CDR3 sequences, approximately 95% of them seen once. Sequenced sample: CD4+ T cells from PBMCs. The receptors derive from a human donor in good health.

The CDR3 is CASSSQGAGANVLTF. CDR3 nucleotides: TGTGCCAGCAGTTCACAGGGGGCTGGGGCCAACGTCCTGACTTTC. The genes are TRBV6-5 and TRBJ2-6; 8 bases map to TRBD1. The length of the CDR3 is 15 residues. CDR1 is MNHEY, CDR2 SVGAGI, per germline. Germline trimming cut 4 bases from V and 2 bases from J; bases unmatched to any gene: 1.

V gene TRBV7-9 combines with J gene TRBJ2-3; D may be TRBD2 (5 bases). The V end was cut by 2 bases, the J end by 2 bases, with 8 bases between. The CDR3 has 14 residues. The germline V gene encodes CDR1 SEHNR and CDR2 FQNEAQ (reference sequence). The chain's CDR3 is CASSLRLYTDTQYF. CDR3 coding DNA: TGTGCCAGCAGCTTACGACTATACACAGATACGCAGTATTTT. Using reference TRBV7-9 and TRBJ2-3 for the parts outside the CDR3, the full variable domain is DTGVSQNPRHKITKRGQNVTFRCDPISEHNRLYWYRQTLGQGPEFLTYFQNEAQLEKSRLLSDRFSAERPKGSFSTLEIQRTEQGDSAMYLCASSLRLYTDTQYFGPGTRLTVL.

The rearrangement links TRBV30 to TRBJ1-1, with 9 bases aligning to TRBD1. The length of the CDR3 is 16 residues. V was pared by 0 bases and J by 1 base, with 6 bases of the junction left unmatched. Germline assignment: CDR1 GTSNPN and CDR2 SVGIG (reference sequence). The CDR3 nucleotides read TGTGCCTGGAGTGTACCCCCGGGACAGGGGAACACTGAAGCTTTCTTT. Translation: CAWSVPPGQGNTEAFF.

V is TRBV7-2 and J is TRBJ2-3; no reliable D call. This CDR3 has 13 amino acids. V lost 4 bases and J lost 2, with 7 bases in between. Germline assignment: CDR1 SGHTA and CDR2 FQGNSA. CDR3 nucleotide sequence: TGTGCCAGCAGCTCTCCCTTCACAGATACGCAGTATTTT. Its protein is CASSSPFTDTQYF.

V usage is TRBV9 and J usage is TRBJ2-4, with D uncertain. CDR3 length: 15 residues. Germline CDR1 SGDLS, CDR2 YYNGEE. The V end was cut by 0 bases, the J end by 3 bases, with 10 bases between. The CDR3 nucleotides read TGTGCCAGCAGCGTAGGGGGTTTTGGCAAAAACATTCAGTACTTC. It yields the protein CASSVGGFGKNIQYF.

This chain joins TRBV9 and TRBJ2-1; 7 bases are shared with TRBD2. V lost 0 bases, J lost 3 bases, and 3 bases stayed unmatched. The CDR3 is made up of 15 amino acids. CDR1 is SGDLS and CDR2 is YYNGEE in the germline V gene. The CDR3 DNA reads as TGTGCCAGCAGCGTAGAGGCGGGAGTCTACAATGAGCAGTTCTTC. It specifies CASSVEAGVYNEQFF.

This clonotype was seen only once. The J gene is TRBJ2-7, the V gene TRBV28, with a possible D match to TRBD1 (6 bases). The CDR3 sequence is 15 residues long. The germline V gene encodes CDR1 MDHEN and CDR2 SYDVKM. Trimming pared 5 bases from V and 2 bases from J, leaving 16 bases between. The CDR3 loop is CASSPAGTQTYEQYF. CDR3 DNA: TGTGCCAGCAGTCCCGCCGGGACACAAACCTACGAGCAGTACTTC.

The rearrangement links TRBV3-1 to TRBJ1-3; weak D call: TRBD1 (6 bases). Trimming pared 0 bases from V and 4 bases from J, leaving 10 bases between. The CDR3 runs to 15 residues. Germline loops: CDR1 LGHDT, CDR2 YNNKEL (reference sequence). Written as DNA, the CDR3 is TGTGCCAGCAGCCAAGAAGCAGGGGAAGGAAACACCATATATTTT. It encodes CASSQEAGEGNTIYF.

This clonotype was seen just once. The chain employs TRBV20-1 and TRBJ1-2, with D maybe TRBD1 (5 bases). This CDR3 contains 16 residues. V dropped 3 bases and J dropped 4 bases, with 21 bases sitting between them. Germline CDR1 is DFQATT and CDR2 is SNEGSKA (reference sequence). CDR3 sequence reads: CSARLTGGFSAYGYTF. CDR3 coding DNA: TGCAGTGCTAGGCTTACGGGGGGGTTCTCCGCCTATGGCTACACCTTC.